These T cell receptor beta chains were read from a single sample in a study of shared clonotypes between healthy human individuals. The repertoire was sequenced with immunoSEQ multiplex PCR; TCRdb's copy has only in-frame clones and lacks some. The table lists roughly 2 million clones, more than 90% of them singletons. The sample taken for sequencing was naive CD4+ T cells sorted from blood. The receptors were gathered from a young man in good health. The CDR3 runs from the conserved cysteine through the conserved F or W. A D gene is named only where the DNA matches it firmly. Size tells how often a clone was seen (once, few, many) or the class of an expanded clone, and some rows leave it out.

J gene,V gene,clone size,D gene,CDR3 DNA,CDR3 protein
TRBJ2-2,TRBV13,NA,NA,TGTGCCAGCAGAACTAAGCGGAGGTTCACCGGGGAGCTGTTTTTT,CASRTKRRFTGELFF
TRBJ2-5,TRBV7-2,once,NA,TGTGCCAGCAGCCCGAGGGGCCCCCCGGAGACCCAGTACTTC,CASSPRGPPETQYF
TRBJ2-7,TRBV29-1,NA,NA,TGCAGCGTTCGTGGTGGGGGGCTCTACGAGCAGTACTTC,CSVRGGGLYEQYF
TRBJ2-7,TRBV28,few,TRBD1,TGTGCCAGCACCTCCCAGGGGGCGGGGAACGAGCAGTACTTC,CASTSQGAGNEQYF
TRBJ1-1,TRBV9,NA,TRBD1,TGTGCCAGCAGCCCCCGGACAGGAGGGAACACTGAAGCTTTCTTT,CASSPRTGGNTEAFF
TRBJ1-5,TRBV6-5,NA,NA,TGTGCCAGCAGTTACGTCCGGGGACAGCCCCAGCATTTT,CASSYVRGQPQHF
TRBJ1-2,TRBV5-1,NA,NA,TGCGCCAGCAGCTTGGAAACAGGACCCTATGGCTACACCTTC,CASSLETGPYGYTF
TRBJ2-3,TRBV30,NA,NA,TGTGCCTGGAGTGTACGGCAGTTTACAGATACGCAGTATTTT,CAWSVRQFTDTQYF
TRBJ2-7,TRBV9,NA,TRBD2,TGTGCCAGCAGCCCCGCGTGGGGCGGGGGTTACGAGCAGTACTTC,CASSPAWGGGYEQYF
TRBJ2-7,TRBV19,NA,NA,TGTGCCAGTAGTCCGGGGGGCAGCTCCTACGAGCAGTACTTC,CASSPGGSSYEQYF
TRBJ2-5,TRBV9,NA,NA,TGTGCCAGCAGCGTAGCTGTCGGCAGGTACCAAGAGACCCAGTACTTC,CASSVAVGRYQETQYF
TRBJ1-4,TRBV6-5,NA,NA,TGTGCCAGCAGTTACTCTACGGGGGTAGGAGAAAAACTGTTTTTT,CASSYSTGVGEKLFF
TRBJ1-4,TRBV10-3,NA,NA,TGTGCCATCAGTGTTGGGGGGCCAGCTAATGAAAAACTGTTTTTT,CAISVGGPANEKLFF
TRBJ2-3,TRBV4-3,NA,NA,TGCGCCAGCAGCCAATATCCGGGGTCAACAGATACGCAGTATTTT,CASSQYPGSTDTQYF
TRBJ2-3,TRBV5-6,NA,TRBD2,TGTGCCAGCAGCTTGGCCGGGGGGGCAGATACGCAGTATTTT,CASSLAGGADTQYF
TRBJ2-1,TRBV30,NA,TRBD2,TGTGCCTGGACTAGCGGTTACAATGAGCAGTTCTTC,CAWTSGYNEQFF
TRBJ2-3,TRBV30,NA,NA,TGTGCCTGGACGCTAAGTGGGAGTACAGATACGCAGTATTTT,CAWTLSGSTDTQYF
TRBJ1-1,TRBV5-6,NA,TRBD1,TGTGCCAGCAGCTTAGGGGACAGGAACACTGAAGCTTTCTTT,CASSLGDRNTEAFF
TRBJ2-3,TRBV19,NA,NA,TGTGCCAGTAGTGCGGGACAAAGGATCACAGATACGCAGTATTTT,CASSAGQRITDTQYF
TRBJ2-1,TRBV10-3,NA,NA,TGTGCCATCAGTGGTTCGGCCCCGCGCGACAATGAGCAGTTCTTC,CAISGSAPRDNEQFF
TRBJ2-5,TRBV27,NA,TRBD2,TGTGCCAGCAGTTCACCGGGACTAGAAAGGGAAAAGACCCAGTACTTC,CASSSPGLEREKTQYF
TRBJ2-7,TRBV5-1,NA,TRBD2,TGCGCCAGCAGCTTGCGGTCTAGCGGGGAGTCGAAACACTACGAGCAGTACTTC,CASSLRSSGESKHYEQYF
TRBJ2-1,TRBV9,NA,NA,TGTGCCAGCAGCGTAGGGGTTTCGACAGGCTACAATGAGCAGTTCTTC,CASSVGVSTGYNEQFF
TRBJ1-1,TRBV2,NA,NA,TGTGCCAGCAGTGAAGCGCTCTTCGGCCGAGGGGGACACCCGAACACTGAAGCTTTCTTT,CASSEALFGRGGHPNTEAFF
TRBJ1-5,TRBV19,NA,TRBD1,TGTGCCAGCCTTCGGGCAGGGACAGGGCAACAGCCCCAGCATTTT,CASLRAGTGQQPQHF
TRBJ2-6,TRBV5-1,NA,NA,TGCGCCAGCAGCCAGGGCCTTTCTGGGGCCAACGTCCTGACTTTC,CASSQGLSGANVLTF
TRBJ2-2,TRBV10-1,NA,TRBD1,TGCGCCAGCAGTGTTAAGGGGGCAACCGGGGAGCTGTTTTTT,CASSVKGATGELFF
TRBJ2-3,TRBV4-1,NA,NA,TGCGCCAGCAGCCAAGGGCAAAATACGCAGTATTTT,CASSQGQNTQYF
TRBJ2-7,TRBV27,NA,NA,TGTGCCAGCGGCTGGTCCTACGAGCAGTACTTC,CASGWSYEQYF
TRBJ1-1,TRBV28,NA,NA,TGTGCCAGCAGGCCCTCAGAGACGGGGAGGAACACTGAAGCTTTCTTT,CASRPSETGRNTEAFF
TRBJ2-2,TRBV5-4,NA,TRBD2,TGTGCCAGCAGTCGGGGGTCACTAGCGGGAGCACGGGAGCTGTTTTTT,CASSRGSLAGARELFF
TRBJ1-6,TRBV9,NA,TRBD1,TGTGCCAGCAGCGCCGGTGGATGGACAGGGACTGATTCACCCCTCCACTTT,CASSAGGWTGTDSPLHF
TRBJ2-5,TRBV5-1,NA,NA,TGCGCCAGCAGGGCTACTAGTAAGATGATTGGAGAGACCCAGTACTTC,CASRATSKMIGETQYF
TRBJ2-2,TRBV5-1,NA,NA,TGCGCCAGCAGCAGAGGGAACACCGGGGAGCTGTTTTTT,CASSRGNTGELFF
TRBJ2-7,TRBV6-6,once,NA,TGTGCCAGCAGCCGGGGGTCCTACTACGAGCAGTACTTC,CASSRGSYYEQYF
TRBJ2-7,TRBV2,once,NA,TGTGCCAGCAATGAGGGAGGGGGCTACGAGCAGTACTTC,CASNEGGGYEQYF
TRBJ1-5,TRBV7-2,NA,NA,TGTGCCAGCAGCGAAATGGGGGATCAGCCCCAGCATTTT,CASSEMGDQPQHF
TRBJ2-7,TRBV7-9,NA,NA,TGTGCCAGCAGCTTAGGTGGGGGGACCTCCTACGAGCAGTACTTC,CASSLGGGTSYEQYF
TRBJ2-7,TRBV6-6,NA,NA,TGTGCCAGCAGTTACTCGCGTATGGAGCAGTACTTC,CASSYSRMEQYF
TRBJ1-5,TRBV28,NA,NA,TGTGCCAGCAGTTTGTCCAGGGTCCATCAGCCCCAGCATTTT,CASSLSRVHQPQHF
TRBJ2-7,TRBV5-1,NA,NA,TGCGCCAGCAGGAGAGAAGGGGGGATCTACGAGCAGTACTTC,CASRREGGIYEQYF
TRBJ2-7,TRBV7-7,once,TRBD2,TGTGCTAGCAGCCCGAGGTACGGGGGGGACGAGCAGTACTTC,CASSPRYGGDEQYF
TRBJ2-1,TRBV30,NA,TRBD2,TGTGCCTGGAGGGGACTAGCCGGTTACAATAGTGAGCAGTTCTTC,CAWRGLAGYNSEQFF
TRBJ1-2,TRBV5-1,NA,NA,TGCGCCAGCAGCCCCGACGACTATGGCTACACCTTC,CASSPDDYGYTF
TRBJ1-4,TRBV7-9,NA,NA,TGTGCCAGCAGCTTAGCTGGGGGGAATGAAAAACTGTTTTTT,CASSLAGGNEKLFF
TRBJ1-5,TRBV18,once,NA,TGTGCCAGCTCACCGGACGGGACGAGGGGCAATCAGCCCCAGCATTTT,CASSPDGTRGNQPQHF
TRBJ2-2,TRBV6-1,NA,NA,TGTGCCAGCAGCCCGGGACATTCCGCCGGGGAGCTGTTTTTT,CASSPGHSAGELFF
TRBJ1-5,TRBV30,NA,TRBD1,TGTGCCTGGAGTCGCGAGGGGGCTTATAGCAATCAGCCCCAGCATTTT,CAWSREGAYSNQPQHF
TRBJ2-7,TRBV5-6,NA,TRBD2,TGTGCCAGCAGCTTGGCGTTGGGGTATACTAGCGGGCCGAGGGAGCAGTACTTC,CASSLALGYTSGPREQYF
TRBJ1-5,TRBV6-1,NA,NA,TGTGCCAGCAGTGAACGGGGTTACAATCAGCCCCAGCATTTT,CASSERGYNQPQHF
TRBJ1-4,TRBV28,NA,TRBD1,TGTGCCAGCAGTCGCGAGGGGACAGGGGGGGAAAAACTGTTTTTT,CASSREGTGGEKLFF
TRBJ2-2,TRBV11-2,NA,TRBD2,TGTGCCAGCAGCTTAGGAGGGACTAGCAGTTTCTCCGGGGAGCTGTTTTTT,CASSLGGTSSFSGELFF
TRBJ2-2,TRBV14,NA,TRBD1,TGTGCCAGCAGCCAAGATTCCCGGACAGGCACCGGGGAGCTGTTTTTT,CASSQDSRTGTGELFF
TRBJ2-6,TRBV5-5,NA,TRBD1,TGTGCCAGCAGCTCGCGCATGGTCGGACAGGGGAGCGTTGGGGCCAACGTCCTGACTTTC,CASSSRMVGQGSVGANVLTF